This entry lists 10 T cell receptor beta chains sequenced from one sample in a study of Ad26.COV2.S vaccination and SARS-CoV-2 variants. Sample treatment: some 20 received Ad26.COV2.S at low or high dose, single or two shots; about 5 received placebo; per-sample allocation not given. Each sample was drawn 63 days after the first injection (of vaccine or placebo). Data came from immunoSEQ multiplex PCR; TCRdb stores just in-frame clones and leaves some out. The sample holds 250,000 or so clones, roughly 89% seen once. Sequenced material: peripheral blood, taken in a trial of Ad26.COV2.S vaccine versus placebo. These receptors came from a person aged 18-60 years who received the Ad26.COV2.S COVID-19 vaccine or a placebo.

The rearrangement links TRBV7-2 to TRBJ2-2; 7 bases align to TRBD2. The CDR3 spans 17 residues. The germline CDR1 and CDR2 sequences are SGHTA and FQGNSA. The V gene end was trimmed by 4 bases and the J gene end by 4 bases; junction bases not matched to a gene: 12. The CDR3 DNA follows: TGTGCCAGCAGCTCTTCAATGGGACTACGGGGCACCGGGGAGCTGTTTTTT. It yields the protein CASSSSMGLRGTGELFF.

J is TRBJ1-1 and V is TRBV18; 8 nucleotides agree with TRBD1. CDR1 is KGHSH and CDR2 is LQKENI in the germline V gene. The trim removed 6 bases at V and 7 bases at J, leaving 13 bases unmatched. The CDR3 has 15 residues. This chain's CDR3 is CASSHTGTGKSEAFF. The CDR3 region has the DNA TGTGCCAGCTCCCACACCGGGACAGGCAAGAGTGAAGCTTTCTTT.

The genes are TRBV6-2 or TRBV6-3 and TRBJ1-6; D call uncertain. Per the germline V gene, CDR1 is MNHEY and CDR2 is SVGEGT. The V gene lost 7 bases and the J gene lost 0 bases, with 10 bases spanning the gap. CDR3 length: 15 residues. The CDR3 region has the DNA TGTGCCAGCAACCCGACAAGCTCCTATAATTCACCCCTCCACTTT. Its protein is CASNPTSSYNSPLHF.

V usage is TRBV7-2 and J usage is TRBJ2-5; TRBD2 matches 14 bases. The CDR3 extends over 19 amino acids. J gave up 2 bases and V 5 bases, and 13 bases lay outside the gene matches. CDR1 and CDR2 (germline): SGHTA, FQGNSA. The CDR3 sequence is CASSQTRLAGGPGQETQYF. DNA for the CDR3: TGTGCCAGCAGCCAAACTAGACTAGCGGGGGGGCCAGGGCAAGAGACCCAGTACTTC.

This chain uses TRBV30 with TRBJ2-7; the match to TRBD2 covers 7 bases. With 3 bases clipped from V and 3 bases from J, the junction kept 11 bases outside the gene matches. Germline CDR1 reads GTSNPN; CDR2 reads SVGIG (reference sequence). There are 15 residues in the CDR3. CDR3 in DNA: TGTGCCTGGAGCGACCTCGGGGGGATTATCTACGAGCAGTACTTC. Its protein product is CAWSDLGGIIYEQYF.

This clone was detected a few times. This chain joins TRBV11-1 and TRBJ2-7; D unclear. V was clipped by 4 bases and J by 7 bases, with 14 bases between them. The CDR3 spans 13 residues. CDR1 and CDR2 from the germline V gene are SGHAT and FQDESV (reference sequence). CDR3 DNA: TGTGCCAGCAGCTCCTCTCTTTTCGGGGAGCAGTACGTC. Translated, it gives CASSSSLFGEQYV.

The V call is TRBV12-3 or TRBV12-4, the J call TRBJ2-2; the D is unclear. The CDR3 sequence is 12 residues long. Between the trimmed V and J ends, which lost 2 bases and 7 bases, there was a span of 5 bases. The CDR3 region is CASSLIGGELFF. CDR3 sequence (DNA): TGTGCCAGCAGTTTAATAGGCGGGGAGCTGTTTTTT.

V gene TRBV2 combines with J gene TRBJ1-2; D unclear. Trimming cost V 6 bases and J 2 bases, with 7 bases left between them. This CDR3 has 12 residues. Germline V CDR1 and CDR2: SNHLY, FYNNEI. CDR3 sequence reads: CASRGGNYGYTF. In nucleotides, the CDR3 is TGTGCCAGCAGGGGAGGGAACTATGGCTACACCTTC.

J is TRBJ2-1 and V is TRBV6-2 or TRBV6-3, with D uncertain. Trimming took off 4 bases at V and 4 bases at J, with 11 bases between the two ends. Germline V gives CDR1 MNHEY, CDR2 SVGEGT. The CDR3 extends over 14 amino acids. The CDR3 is CASSFRNLYNEQFF. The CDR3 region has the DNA TGTGCCAGCAGTTTCCGGAACCTTTACAATGAGCAGTTCTTC.

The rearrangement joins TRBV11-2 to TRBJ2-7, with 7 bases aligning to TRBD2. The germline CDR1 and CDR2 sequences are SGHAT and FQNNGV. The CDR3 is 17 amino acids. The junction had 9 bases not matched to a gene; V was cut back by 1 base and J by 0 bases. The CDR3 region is CASSLGTGGRFSYEQYV. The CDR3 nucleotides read TGTGCCAGCAGCTTAGGAACGGGAGGCCGGTTCTCCTACGAGCAGTACGTC.